The rows below give T cell receptor beta chains drawn from one sample of a study of Ad26.COV2.S vaccination and SARS-CoV-2 variants. Clones were read by immunoSEQ multiplex PCR, and TCRdb kept only the in-frame ones, dropping some. The table lists fewer than 400,000 clones, over 75% of them singletons. Material: peripheral blood, obtained in a trial of Ad26.COV2.S vaccine versus placebo. Every receptor here comes from a person aged 18-65 years who received the Ad26.COV2.S COVID-19 vaccine or a placebo. CDR3s include the opening cysteine and the closing phenylalanine or tryptophan. Each record gives: CDR3 protein, V gene, J gene, CDR3 length.

CDR3aa: CASSNEGADTQYF
v_gene: TRBV12-3/TRBV12-4
j_gene: TRBJ2-3
len: 13

CDR3aa: CASSLGGSRTDTQYF
v_gene: TRBV5-4
j_gene: TRBJ2-3
len: 15

CDR3aa: CASSSLAPNEQFF
v_gene: TRBV19
j_gene: TRBJ2-1
len: 13

CDR3aa: CASSLQGGAYEQYF
v_gene: TRBV5-1
j_gene: TRBJ2-7
len: 14

CDR3aa: CASSPSGTANTEAFF
v_gene: TRBV5-6
j_gene: TRBJ1-1
len: 15

CDR3aa: CASSPPWIVGNTEAFF
v_gene: TRBV18
j_gene: TRBJ1-1
len: 16

CDR3aa: CASNFGATNQPQHF
v_gene: TRBV5-5
j_gene: TRBJ1-5
len: 14

CDR3aa: CASSQEGPAKNIQYF
v_gene: TRBV4-2
j_gene: TRBJ2-4
len: 15

CDR3aa: CASSLITLAGATDTQYF
v_gene: TRBV7-9
j_gene: TRBJ2-3
len: 17

CDR3aa: CASQQGSSEAFF
v_gene: TRBV2
j_gene: TRBJ1-1
len: 12

CDR3aa: CASSQGLAVEQFF
v_gene: TRBV3-1/TRBV3-2
j_gene: TRBJ2-1
len: 13

CDR3aa: CASSPQGRTRGTQYF
v_gene: TRBV28
j_gene: TRBJ2-3
len: 15

CDR3aa: CASSPQGPGPKETQYF
v_gene: TRBV7-3
j_gene: TRBJ2-5
len: 16

CDR3aa: CASSLSTPLTSGGRTYEQYF
v_gene: TRBV27
j_gene: TRBJ2-7
len: 20

CDR3aa: CASSDASGGYEQYF
v_gene: TRBV19
j_gene: TRBJ2-7
len: 14

CDR3aa: CASSLQALAFYEQYF
v_gene: TRBV7-2
j_gene: TRBJ2-7
len: 15

CDR3aa: CASSSVSSGNTEAFF
v_gene: TRBV19
j_gene: TRBJ1-1
len: 15

CDR3aa: CAWSLTGTYEQYF
v_gene: TRBV30
j_gene: TRBJ2-7
len: 13

CDR3aa: CASSIEGMTEAFF
v_gene: TRBV19
j_gene: TRBJ1-1
len: 13

CDR3aa: CASSQEWGYEQYF
v_gene: TRBV4-2
j_gene: TRBJ2-7
len: 13

CDR3aa: CAWLTGGPDGYTF
v_gene: TRBV30
j_gene: TRBJ1-2
len: 13

CDR3aa: CASSLSRDSPLHF
v_gene: TRBV7-3
j_gene: TRBJ1-6
len: 13

CDR3aa: CASSEAIRGTPPGQPQHF
v_gene: TRBV6-1
j_gene: TRBJ1-5
len: 18

CDR3aa: CSVGNSNNEKLFF
v_gene: TRBV29-1
j_gene: TRBJ1-4
len: 13

CDR3aa: CASSQDPATDTQYF
v_gene: TRBV4-2
j_gene: TRBJ2-3
len: 14

CDR3aa: CASSPQGATEAFF
v_gene: TRBV7-9
j_gene: TRBJ1-1
len: 13

CDR3aa: CASSYQLGGAYNEQFF
v_gene: TRBV6-2/TRBV6-3
j_gene: TRBJ2-1
len: 16

CDR3aa: CASSLSGYEQYF
v_gene: TRBV5-1
j_gene: TRBJ2-7
len: 12

CDR3aa: CASSSGLAHEQFF
v_gene: TRBV12-3/TRBV12-4
j_gene: TRBJ2-1
len: 13

CDR3aa: CASSFGEGSYEQYF
v_gene: TRBV5-4
j_gene: TRBJ2-7
len: 14

CDR3aa: CASSFRLAAERELFF
v_gene: TRBV5-1
j_gene: TRBJ2-2
len: 15

CDR3aa: CASSTTGLRNTGELFF
v_gene: TRBV9
j_gene: TRBJ2-2
len: 16

CDR3aa: CASSTRQGEYGYTF
v_gene: TRBV19
j_gene: TRBJ1-2
len: 14

CDR3aa: CASSLAGQGAYEQYF
v_gene: TRBV13
j_gene: TRBJ2-7
len: 15

CDR3aa: CASSLRTTDTQYF
v_gene: TRBV4-1
j_gene: TRBJ2-3
len: 13

CDR3aa: CASSLYGRGDQPQHF
v_gene: TRBV27
j_gene: TRBJ1-5
len: 15

CDR3aa: CASSYGPAGARSAETQYF
v_gene: TRBV6-2/TRBV6-3
j_gene: TRBJ2-5
len: 18

CDR3aa: CASSEGTGAYEQYF
v_gene: TRBV2
j_gene: TRBJ2-7
len: 14

CDR3aa: CASSQVAGVKNEQYF
v_gene: TRBV4-1
j_gene: TRBJ2-7
len: 15

CDR3aa: CAWSVRGAEKLFF
v_gene: TRBV30
j_gene: TRBJ1-4
len: 13

CDR3aa: CASTRLVGADTQYF
v_gene: TRBV7-2
j_gene: TRBJ2-3
len: 14

CDR3aa: CASSQDSGGTYEQYF
v_gene: TRBV14
j_gene: TRBJ2-7
len: 15

CDR3aa: CASSLRPYYEQYF
v_gene: TRBV3-1/TRBV3-2
j_gene: TRBJ2-7
len: 13

CDR3aa: CASSEIPSYEQYF
v_gene: TRBV9
j_gene: TRBJ2-7
len: 13

CDR3aa: CASSLGGTSGHGELFF
v_gene: TRBV5-1
j_gene: TRBJ2-2
len: 16

CDR3aa: CAWSGNSNTEAFF
v_gene: TRBV30
j_gene: TRBJ1-1
len: 13

CDR3aa: CASSSYRLAPTYEQYF
v_gene: TRBV28
j_gene: TRBJ2-7
len: 16

CDR3aa: CASSVGSFNEQFF
v_gene: TRBV9
j_gene: TRBJ2-1
len: 13